This entry features one T cell receptor (beta chain) sequence. What was amplified from RNA transcripts were TCR beta CDR3 regions. During a first-round RT-PCR of the TCR CDR3, the HTBI primer set was used. TCRdb processed the multiplex PCR reads anew with MiXCR; each CDR3 protein has one entry. The sample shows around 580,000 distinct CDR3 sequences, 16% of them seen only once. Graves' hyperthyroidism was deemed stable absent ophthalmopathy progression within 18 months. Diagnosis relied on clinical symptoms, serum thyroxine and TRAb, thyroid ultrasound and orbital computed tomography. CDR3 length: 13 residues. Germline loops: CDR1 LGHNA, CDR2 YSLEER. The V and J ends lost 0 bases and 5 bases respectively, with 7 bases between them. The sample is drawn from a study of T cells in Graves' hyperthyroidism and ophthalmopathy.

This clonotype was sampled from a woman between 18 and 29 years old with Graves' hyperthyroidism. The source material was blood. V gene TRBV4-3 combines with J gene TRBJ1-2, with no clear D. CDR3 sequence: CASSQDSMYGYTF. CDR3 sequence (DNA): TGCGCCAGCAGCCAAGATTCCATGTATGGCTACACCTTC.